A selection of T cell receptor beta chains follows, all from one sample in a study of beta chain features in type 1 diabetes. Repertoires were generated with immunoSEQ multiplex PCR, while TCRdb's copy carries only in-frame clones and drops some. The sample lists about 240,000 clones, around 14% occurring once. The sequenced material came from naive CD4+ T cells from blood. These receptors were taken from a man aged 25-45 years with type 1 diabetes. CDR3s include the opening cysteine and the closing phenylalanine or tryptophan. Each record gives: D gene, J gene, clone size, V gene, CDR3 DNA, CDR3 protein. The D gene is left open where the match is weak. Only part of the rows carry a size: once, few, many, or a class if the clone is expanded.

TRBD1 | TRBJ2-5 | . | TRBV19 | TGTGCCAGCGGACCTTGGGACAGCTTAGAGACCCAGTACTTC | CASGPWDSLETQYF
. | TRBJ2-5 | . | TRBV25-1 | TGTGCCAGCAGTGAATACACCCTAGTAAAAGAGACCCAGTACTTC | CASSEYTLVKETQYF
. | TRBJ2-2 | few | TRBV6-5 | TGTGCCAGCAGTCAGTCCCCAGGGTCGGCCGGGGAGCTGTTTTTT | CASSQSPGSAGELFF
TRBD1 | TRBJ2-5 | . | TRBV5-1 | TGCGCCAGCAGCCGACAGGGACCCGCCGAAGAGACCCAGTACTTC | CASSRQGPAEETQYF
. | TRBJ1-5 | . | TRBV6-6 | TGTGCCAGCAGTTTGGGCCGCGTCAATCAGCCCCAGCATTTT | CASSLGRVNQPQHF
. | TRBJ1-1 | . | TRBV29-1 | TGCAGCGTTGGGGGGGGGCCCCTTATGAACACTGAAGCTTTCTTT | CSVGGGPLMNTEAFF
. | TRBJ1-2 | . | TRBV11-2 | TGTGCCAGCAGCTTAAGTGGGCGTTCTCACACCTTC | CASSLSGRSHTF
TRBD1 | TRBJ1-4 | few | TRBV30 | TGTGCCTGGAGTGGACAGGGGGTTGAAAAACTGTTTTTT | CAWSGQGVEKLFF
TRBD1 | TRBJ2-7 | . | TRBV19 | TGTGCCAGTAGTATGGGACAGGGAAGCTACGAGCAGTACTTC | CASSMGQGSYEQYF
. | TRBJ2-7 | few | TRBV7-9 | TGTGCCAGCAGCCGGACAACCTACGAGCAGTACTTC | CASSRTTYEQYF
. | TRBJ2-4 | . | TRBV18 | TGTGCCAGCTCCCCATCGGGAGCCAAAAACATTCAGTACTTC | CASSPSGAKNIQYF
TRBD1 | TRBJ2-7 | . | TRBV29-1 | TGCAGCGTTGGACAGGGAGACTACGAGCAGTACTTC | CSVGQGDYEQYF
TRBD1 | TRBJ2-2 | . | TRBV2 | TGTGCCAGCAGGGACCGGACAGGGCCCACCGGGGAGCTGTTTTTT | CASRDRTGPTGELFF
. | TRBJ1-1 | . | TRBV7-9 | TGTGCCAGCAGCCCAGAGGGGGGGCGTCGAGCTTTCTTT | CASSPEGGRRAFF
. | TRBJ1-4 | . | TRBV5-1 | TGCGCCAGCAGCTTTCAGGGTTCTAATGAAAAACTGTTTTTT | CASSFQGSNEKLFF
. | TRBJ2-5 | . | TRBV6-5 | TGTGCCAGCAGTTACGTGGGGGGAGAGACCCAGTACTTC | CASSYVGGETQYF
. | TRBJ2-6 | few | TRBV4-2 | TGTGCCAGCAGCCAAGATTGGCGGGCCGGGGCCAACGTCCTGACTTTC | CASSQDWRAGANVLTF
. | TRBJ1-2 | few | TRBV7-2 | TGTGCCAGCAGCTTGCCCGTAAGGAGGCACTATGGCTACACCTTC | CASSLPVRRHYGYTF
. | TRBJ2-5 | few | TRBV4-1 | TGCGCCAGCAGCCTGCAGGGGCTCCAAGAGACCCAGTACTTC | CASSLQGLQETQYF
. | TRBJ1-4 | . | TRBV9 | TGTGCCAGCAGCGTTTCAGGGGTATCCGAAAAACTGTTTTTT | CASSVSGVSEKLFF
TRBD1 | TRBJ1-2 | . | TRBV7-9 | TGTGCCAGCAGCCCGGGACAGGGCGGTGGCTACACCTTC | CASSPGQGGGYTF
TRBD1 | TRBJ1-1 | few | TRBV5-1 | TGCGCCAGCAGCCGAAGACAGGGGGCTGGCACTGAAGCTTTCTTT | CASSRRQGAGTEAFF
TRBD2 | TRBJ2-3 | few | TRBV7-2 | TGTGCCAGCGGTGGGGGGGGCACAGATACGCAGTATTTT | CASGGGGTDTQYF
. | TRBJ2-7 | few | TRBV5-1 | TGCGCCAGCAGCTTGGGGGCCAGCGGGCCTTCCTACGAGCAGTACTTC | CASSLGASGPSYEQYF
TRBD2 | TRBJ2-7 | few | TRBV7-2 | TGTGCCAGCAGCGTCGCCGGGGGGAGGTCGGGGGAGCAGTACTTC | CASSVAGGRSGEQYF
. | TRBJ1-2 | few | TRBV27 | TGTGCCAGCAGCGATCAGGGTCGTGGCTACACCTTC | CASSDQGRGYTF
. | TRBJ1-5 | . | TRBV25-1 | TGTGCCAGCATGGGAGGGGGCAATCAGCCCCAGCATTTT | CASMGGGNQPQHF
. | TRBJ2-5 | many | TRBV4-1 | TGCGCCAGCAGCCAATTCCAGACTGAAGAGACCCAGTACTTC | CASSQFQTEETQYF
. | TRBJ1-1 | few | TRBV11-2 | TGTGCCAGCAGCTTAGACCTTACAGGGATTAGGGCTTTCTTT | CASSLDLTGIRAFF
TRBD1 | TRBJ2-7 | . | TRBV14 | TGTGCCAGCAGCCAGCCGACAGGGTTACCCCACGAGCAGTACTTC | CASSQPTGLPHEQYF
. | TRBJ1-6 | . | TRBV2 | TGTGCCAGCATGGCAGATAATTCACCCCTCCACTTT | CASMADNSPLHF
TRBD1 | TRBJ2-7 | . | TRBV6-1 | TGTGCCAGCAGGGGGACAGGTAACTACGAGCAGTACTTC | CASRGTGNYEQYF
. | TRBJ1-6 | few | TRBV4-2 | TGTGCCAGCAGCCAAGGGCAGGACAGTTATAATTCACCCCTCCACTTT | CASSQGQDSYNSPLHF
TRBD2 | TRBJ2-1 | few | TRBV13 | TGTGCCAGCAGCCTAGTCCGGGAGGGAGGGAATGAGCAGTTCTTC | CASSLVREGGNEQFF
TRBD2 | TRBJ2-3 | . | TRBV9 | TGTGCCAGCAGCGTAGGGGGGACTAGCGGGTCTAGCACAGATACGCAGTATTTT | CASSVGGTSGSSTDTQYF
. | TRBJ2-7 | . | TRBV5-1 | TGCGCCAGCAGCTTGGCCGGGGACACCTCCTACGAGCAGTACTTC | CASSLAGDTSYEQYF
. | TRBJ1-4 | . | TRBV4-2 | TGTGCCAGCAGCCGGGGGAGGAGGGGTAGGGGCACTAATGAAAAACTGTTTTTT | CASSRGRRGRGTNEKLFF
. | TRBJ2-5 | few | TRBV4-1 | TGCGCCAGCAGCCAAGATAGGGGCCCCCAAGAGACCCAGTACTTC | CASSQDRGPQETQYF
TRBD1 | TRBJ2-4 | . | TRBV6-5 | TGTGCCAGCAGAGCGCGGACAGGGGGCGACATTCAGTACTTC | CASRARTGGDIQYF
. | TRBJ2-1 | . | TRBV5-1 | TGCGCCAGCAGCTTGGGTTCAGGATCCAATGAGCAGTTCTTC | CASSLGSGSNEQFF
. | TRBJ1-5 | few | TRBV5-1 | TGCGCCAGCAGCTTGGCAGGGCAGAGCAATCAGCCCCAGCATTTT | CASSLAGQSNQPQHF
. | TRBJ1-1 | few | TRBV18 | TGTGCCAGCTCACCGTTAGAAGGGGATGAGGCTTTCTTT | CASSPLEGDEAFF
. | TRBJ2-7 | few | TRBV5-1 | TGCGCCAGCAGCTTGGGGTCCGCACCGGGAGAGCAGTACTTC | CASSLGSAPGEQYF
. | TRBJ2-5 | . | TRBV7-9 | TGTGCCAGCAGCTCGGGGGGCCTAGGGGAGACCCAGTACTTC | CASSSGGLGETQYF
. | TRBJ2-1 | few | TRBV7-8 | TGTGCCAGCAGCTTAGAACTGCCTCCGGAGCAGTTCTTC | CASSLELPPEQFF
. | TRBJ1-5 | few | TRBV27 | TGTGCCAGCAGTTTCTCAGGGGTGGGCAATCAGCCCCAGCATTTT | CASSFSGVGNQPQHF
. | TRBJ1-1 | . | TRBV11-3 | TGTGCCAGCAGCCGGGTTGGGAACACTGAAGCTTTCTTT | CASSRVGNTEAFF
. | TRBJ1-2 | few | TRBV2 | TGTGCCAGCAGCCGGGACACAAACTATGGCTACACCTTC | CASSRDTNYGYTF
. | TRBJ1-1 | . | TRBV2 | TGTGCCAGCAGTGAACCCCGCGGGGGGCTAAGGGCTGAAGCTTTCTTT | CASSEPRGGLRAEAFF
. | TRBJ2-3 | . | TRBV19 | TGTGCCAGTACCCGCAGGCCCACAGATACGCAGTATTTT | CASTRRPTDTQYF
. | TRBJ2-5 | . | TRBV5-1 | TGCGCCAGCAGCGCCCAGGGCAGGGGAAGGGAGACCCAGTACTTC | CASSAQGRGRETQYF
. | TRBJ2-7 | . | TRBV4-1 | TGCGCCAGCAGCCAAGATCCGGGGAAGGCCCACGAGCAGTACTTC | CASSQDPGKAHEQYF
TRBD2 | TRBJ2-5 | . | TRBV18 | TGTGCCAGCTCTCCAGTAGCGGGGGGACAAGAGACCCAGTACTTC | CASSPVAGGQETQYF
. | TRBJ1-3 | . | TRBV7-9 | TGTGCCAGCAGCGCCAGTAACTCTGGAAACACCATATATTTT | CASSASNSGNTIYF
TRBD2 | TRBJ2-5 | few | TRBV7-9 | TGTGCCAGCAGCTGGCTAGCGGGGGGCCTCCAAGAGACCCAGTACTTC | CASSWLAGGLQETQYF